Listed here are 4 T cell receptor beta chains from one sample, sequenced in a study of cytomegalovirus exposure and HLA in healthy donors. The PCR had 60 Vbeta and 13 Jbeta primers. Here immunoSEQ multiplex PCR was the method, and the copy in TCRdb shows in-frame clones only, minus some. The sample has over 150,000 clones, approximately 85% seen once. Sequences were obtained from PBMCs. The source of these receptors is a girl aged 10-17 years in good health and CMV-seropositive.

J is TRBJ1-5 and V is TRBV19; D unresolved. The length of the CDR3 is 12 residues. Trimming took off 5 bases at V and 3 bases at J, with 5 bases between the two ends. Germline V gene data show CDR1 as LNHDA and CDR2 as SQIVND (reference sequence). CDR3 in amino acids: CASSGPNQPQHF. The CDR3 DNA reads TGTGCCAGTAGTGGGCCCAATCAGCCCCAGCATTTT. Combining the CDR3 with reference TRBV19 and TRBJ1-5 gives the whole variable domain DGGITQSPKYLFRKEGQNVTLSCEQNLNHDAMYWYRQDPGQGLRLIYYSQIVNDFQKGDIAEGYSVSREKKESFPLTVTSAQKNPTAFYLCASSGPNQPQHFGDGTRLSIL.

This clone was found a few times. The V gene is TRBV5-1, the J gene TRBJ1-2, with 7 bases fitting TRBD1. V was clipped by 4 bases and J by 4 bases; unmatched bases: 7. This CDR3 comprises 14 residues. The germline gives CDR1 SGHRS, CDR2 YFSETQ. CDR3 DNA: TGCGCCAGCAGCACTGGACAGGAAGCCTATGGCTACACCTTC. Encoded protein: CASSTGQEAYGYTF. The variable domain in full, with the rest retrieved from reference TRBV5-1 and TRBJ1-2, is KAGVTQTPRYLIKTRGQQVTLSCSPISGHRSVSWYQQTPGQGLQFLFEYFSETQRNKGNFPGRFSGRQFSNSRSEMNVSTLELGDSALYLCASSTGQEAYGYTFGSGTRLTVV.

V usage is TRBV2 and J usage is TRBJ2-5; D may be TRBD1 (6 bases). From germline, CDR1 is SNHLY and CDR2 FYNNEI. Trimming pared 7 bases from V and 3 bases from J, leaving 9 bases between. This CDR3 contains 12 residues. This CDR3 is CASKSGEETQYF. The CDR3 DNA sequence: TGTGCCAGCAAGTCAGGGGAAGAGACCCAGTACTTC.

The J gene is TRBJ1-1, the V gene TRBV6-6; D may be TRBD1 (5 bases). The V and J ends lost 8 bases and 5 bases respectively, with 9 bases between them. From germline, CDR1 is MNHNY and CDR2 SVGAGI (reference sequence). The CDR3 totals 11 residues. The CDR3 DNA sequence: TGTGCCAGCCTCGGGGGAACTGAAGCTTTCTTT. Translated: CASLGGTEAFF.